This T cell receptor beta chain was sequenced during a study of blood T cell repertoires in COVID-19. Study at large: From the United States, Italy and Spain came samples of acute and convalescent COVID-19. T cells, B-cell-depleted T cells, or PBMCs supplied cDNA or gDNA.

This CDR3 region has 15 residues. Between the trimmed V and J ends, which lost 2 bases and 0 bases, there was a span of 11 bases. Germline CDR1 is SGHDT and CDR2 is YYEEEE. Original processing methods: Amplification of reference gene primers provided the estimated nucleated cell counts. TCRdb's copy holds only in-frame clones and misses some; the assay was immunoSEQ multiplex PCR. V, J and clone size derive from that table, while D and trimming were established from the DNA sequence. The sample lists under 250,000 clones, over 75% occurring once. The chain couples TRBV5-6 to TRBJ1-1; possibly TRBD1 for D (5 bases). This clonotype was obtained from a woman in her thirties or forties with acute or convalescent COVID-19. The sample taken for sequencing was peripheral blood. DNA for the CDR3: TGTGCCAGCAGCTTCTTATCGGGGGTGAACACTGAAGCTTTCTTT. It is translated as CASSFLSGVNTEAFF.